This TCR beta chain was observed in a study of post-analysis software for immune sequencing data. Study-wide background: Patients with relapsing-remitting, secondary progressive and progressive-relapsing multiple sclerosis courses were all represented.

General observations from the study: Normalized Chao1 diversity was significantly reduced in patients versus controls. Samples from one preparation batch, clustered by F measure, grouped strongly together. Patients carried several TRBV segments more frequently than controls did, and TRBV5-6, TRBV5-1 and TRBV20-1 were among them.

The CDR3 adds up to 12 amino acids, both ends counted. As regards this clonotype: The antigen is unknown. The CDR3 ends on some other residue instead of the conserved phenylalanine or tryptophan, so this is likely a read error. No DNA is shown, since the ends of the CDR3 on it are uncertain; the CDR3 is the one TCRdb lists.

Unique-molecular-identifier-tagged TCR beta cDNA libraries were used. The T cell input of roughly 0.95 to 10 million gave approximately 500,000 cDNA molecules. One entry per CDR3 protein results from TCRdb running MiXCR on the PCR reads. The sample has about 150,000 distinct CDR3 sequences, 30% seen once. Specimen: blood. The rearrangement uses TRBV21-1 and TRBJ2-1. TRBV21-1 is annotated as a pseudogene. The source is a girl aged 5-17 years with multiple sclerosis. CDR3 in amino acids: CASSNGENEQFS.